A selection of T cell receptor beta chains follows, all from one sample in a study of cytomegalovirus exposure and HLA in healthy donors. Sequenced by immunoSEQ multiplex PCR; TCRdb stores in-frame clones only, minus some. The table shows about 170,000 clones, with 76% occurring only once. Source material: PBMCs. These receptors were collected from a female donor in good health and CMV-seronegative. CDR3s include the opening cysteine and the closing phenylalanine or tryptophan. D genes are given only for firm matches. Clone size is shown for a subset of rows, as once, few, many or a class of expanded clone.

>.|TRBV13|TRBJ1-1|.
CASSLIRGTEAFF
TGTGCCAGCAGCTTAATAAGGGGAACTGAAGCTTTCTTT
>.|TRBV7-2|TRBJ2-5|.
CASSPVRYRETQYF
TGTGCCAGCAGCCCTGTCCGTTACAGAGAGACCCAGTACTTC
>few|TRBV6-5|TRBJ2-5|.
CASSEGLAQTQYF
TGTGCCAGCAGTGAAGGGCTAGCGCAGACCCAGTACTTC
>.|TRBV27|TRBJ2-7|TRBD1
CASSFYSGTGGFEQYF
TGTGCCAGCAGTTTTTATTCCGGGACAGGGGGCTTCGAGCAGTACTTC
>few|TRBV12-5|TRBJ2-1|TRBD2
CASGFLAGGPEQFF
TGTGCTAGTGGTTTTTTAGCGGGGGGGCCTGAGCAGTTCTTC
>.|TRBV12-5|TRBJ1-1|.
CASAIGGQFEAFF
TGTGCTAGTGCCATCGGAGGGCAATTTGAAGCTTTCTTT
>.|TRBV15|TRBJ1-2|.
CATSVSRNYGYTF
TGTGCCACCAGCGTGAGCCGGAACTATGGCTACACCTTC
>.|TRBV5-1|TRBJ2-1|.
CASSLGRTGGSDEQFF
TGCGCCAGCAGCTTAGGTAGGACAGGAGGGTCCGATGAGCAGTTCTTC
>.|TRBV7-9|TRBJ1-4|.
CASSPPYRARSEKLFF
TGTGCCAGCAGCCCACCATACAGGGCGAGATCTGAAAAACTGTTTTTT
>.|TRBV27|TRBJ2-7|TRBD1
CASSRDRGISYEQYF
TGTGCCAGCAGTCGCGACAGGGGCATTTCCTACGAGCAGTACTTC
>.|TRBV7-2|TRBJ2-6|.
CASSADRPGANGLTF
TGTGCCAGCAGCGCTGACAGGCCTGGGGCCAACGGCCTGACTTTC
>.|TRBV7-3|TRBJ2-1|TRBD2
CASSPISGGADNEQFF
TGTGCCAGCAGCCCCATAAGCGGGGGGGCCGACAATGAGCAGTTCTTC
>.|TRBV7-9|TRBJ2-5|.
CASSHEGGRETQYF
TGTGCCAGCAGCCACGAGGGGGGGAGGGAGACCCAGTACTTC
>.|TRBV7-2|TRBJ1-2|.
CASSLVAVNYGYTF
TGTGCCAGCAGCTTAGTGGCGGTTAACTATGGCTACACCTTC
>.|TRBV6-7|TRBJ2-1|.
CASTLQGSSYNEQFF
TGTGCCAGCACCCTACAGGGAAGCTCCTACAATGAGCAGTTCTTC
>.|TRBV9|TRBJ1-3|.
CASSAGATLGNTIYF
TGTGCCAGCAGCGCTGGGGCCACACTGGGAAACACCATATATTTT
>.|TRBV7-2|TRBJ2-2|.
CASSLVSITRGLGELFF
TGTGCCAGCAGCTTAGTCTCGATTACCCGAGGACTCGGGGAGCTGTTTTTT
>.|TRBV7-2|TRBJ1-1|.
CASSRGLSSTEAFF
TGTGCCAGCAGCCGGGGTCTATCGAGCACTGAAGCTTTCTTT
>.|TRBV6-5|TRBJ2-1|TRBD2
CASSSIAGGNNEQFF
TGTGCCAGCAGTTCTATAGCGGGAGGCAACAATGAGCAGTTCTTC
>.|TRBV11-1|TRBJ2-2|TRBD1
CASSRDRGTGELFF
TGTGCCAGCTCCCGGGACAGGGGCACCGGGGAGCTGTTTTTT
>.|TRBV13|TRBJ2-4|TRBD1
CASSGLQGAAKNIQYF
TGTGCCAGCAGCGGACTACAGGGGGCTGCCAAAAACATTCAGTACTTC
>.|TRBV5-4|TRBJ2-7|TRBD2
CASRLAGGKTYEQYF
TGTGCCAGCAGATTAGCGGGGGGTAAGACCTACGAGCAGTACTTC
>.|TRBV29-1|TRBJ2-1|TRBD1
CSGSAGQGAQEQFF
TGCAGCGGAAGTGCGGGACAGGGGGCACAAGAGCAGTTCTTC
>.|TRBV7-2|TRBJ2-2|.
CASSLRGGGAGTGELFF
TGTGCCAGCAGCTTAAGAGGGGGAGGGGCCGGGACCGGGGAGCTGTTTTTT
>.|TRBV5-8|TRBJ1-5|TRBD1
CASSTTGRNQPQHF
TGTGCCAGCAGTACGACAGGGAGAAATCAGCCCCAGCATTTT
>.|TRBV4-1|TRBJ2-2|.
CASSQGGVGYTGELFF
TGCGCCAGCAGCCAAGGCGGGGTGGGGTACACCGGGGAGCTGTTTTTT
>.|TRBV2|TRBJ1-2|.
CASSDRRANYGYTF
TGTGCCAGCAGCGATCGAAGAGCTAACTATGGCTACACCTTC
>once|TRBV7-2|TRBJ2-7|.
CASSVLVQTYEQYF
TGTGCCAGCAGCGTCCTGGTACAGACCTACGAGCAGTACTTC
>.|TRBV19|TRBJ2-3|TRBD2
CASRGTSGLVSTDTQYF
TGTGCCAGTAGAGGGACTAGCGGGCTTGTTAGCACAGATACGCAGTATTTT
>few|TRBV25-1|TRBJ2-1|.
CASSGGAGEADEQFF
TGTGCCAGCAGTGGGGGGGCGGGAGAAGCGGATGAGCAGTTCTTC
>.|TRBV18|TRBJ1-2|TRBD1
CASSPPRAGQGSEGYTF
TGTGCCAGCTCACCCCCTAGGGCAGGACAGGGATCGGAAGGCTACACCTTC
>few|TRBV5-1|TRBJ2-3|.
CATQGGGGSTDTQYF
TGCGCCACCCAGGGAGGTGGCGGTAGCACAGATACGCAGTATTTT
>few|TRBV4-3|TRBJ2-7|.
CASSQYMRGKDEQYF
TGCGCCAGCAGCCAGTATATGAGGGGGAAGGACGAGCAGTACTTC
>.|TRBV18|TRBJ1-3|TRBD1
CASSDRAGNTIYF
TGTGCCAGCTCGGACAGGGCTGGAAACACCATATATTTT
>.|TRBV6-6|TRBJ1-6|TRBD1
CASSTRQGDISPLHF
TGTGCCAGCAGCACCCGACAGGGTGATATTTCACCCCTCCACTTT
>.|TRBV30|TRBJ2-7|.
CAWSPGLVSSYEQYF
TGTGCCTGGAGTCCAGGGCTAGTCAGCTCCTACGAGCAGTACTTC
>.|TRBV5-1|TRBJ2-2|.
CASSFDRSPGELFF
TGCGCCAGCAGCTTTGACAGGAGCCCCGGGGAGCTGTTTTTT
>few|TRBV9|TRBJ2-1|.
CASSVGGAGEQFF
TGTGCCAGCAGCGTAGGCGGGGCGGGGGAGCAGTTCTTC
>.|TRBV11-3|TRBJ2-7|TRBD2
CASSLDGTSGSYEQYF
TGTGCCAGCAGCTTAGATGGGACTAGCGGCTCCTACGAGCAGTACTTC
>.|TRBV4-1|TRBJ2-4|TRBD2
CANSLLTPASGGVVQYF
TGCGCCAACAGCCTTTTAACCCCAGCTAGCGGGGGGGTCGTTCAGTACTTC
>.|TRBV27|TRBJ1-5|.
CASSPSTGSANQPQHF
TGTGCCAGCAGTCCCTCTACAGGGTCCGCCAATCAGCCCCAGCATTTT
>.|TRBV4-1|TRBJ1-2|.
CASSLDSGEFIYGYTF
TGCGCCAGCAGCCTGGATTCAGGGGAGTTTATCTATGGCTACACCTTC
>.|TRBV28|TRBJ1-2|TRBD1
CASSLYGTVYGYTF
TGTGCCAGCAGTTTATACGGGACAGTCTATGGCTACACCTTC
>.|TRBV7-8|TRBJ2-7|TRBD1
CASSPRDRGYEQYF
TGTGCCAGCAGCCCCCGGGACAGGGGGTACGAGCAGTACTTC
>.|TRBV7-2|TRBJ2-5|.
CASSPQTQRAQYF
TGTGCCAGCAGCCCACAGACACAGAGGGCCCAGTACTTC
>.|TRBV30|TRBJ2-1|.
CAWTAGISYNEQFF
TGTGCCTGGACTGCGGGGATCTCCTACAATGAGCAGTTCTTC
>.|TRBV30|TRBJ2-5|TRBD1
CACFADRGGLETQYF
TGTGCCTGTTTCGCGGACAGGGGGGGGCTAGAGACCCAGTACTTC
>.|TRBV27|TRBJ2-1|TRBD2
CASSSGTRPVNEQFF
TGTGCCAGCAGTTCCGGGACTAGGCCTGTCAATGAGCAGTTCTTC
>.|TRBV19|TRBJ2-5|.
CASSSRLSGTQYF
TGTGCCAGTAGCTCCCGACTGTCGGGGACCCAGTACTTC
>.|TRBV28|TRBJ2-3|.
CATSGHPTDTQYF
TGTGCCACCTCGGGACACCCCACAGATACGCAGTATTTT
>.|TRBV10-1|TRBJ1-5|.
CASSWTELDSNQPQHF
TGCGCCAGCAGTTGGACAGAGCTCGATAGCAATCAGCCCCAGCATTTT